This passage covers 8 T cell receptor beta chains from one sample sequenced in a study of blood T cell repertoires in COVID-19. The protocol was immunoSEQ multiplex PCR, while the TCRdb copy is restricted to in-frame clones and leaves out a portion. Altogether about 130,000 clones are present, 75% to 85% being singletons, with the ten largest covering 4.5% to 5%. The sequenced sample was peripheral blood. These TCRs come from a woman in her seventies with COVID-19, enrolled during active disease.

This clone was counted once. The gene calls are TRBV5-1 and TRBJ2-2, with unresolved D. CDR3 size: 13 residues. The germline gives CDR1 SGHRS, CDR2 YFSETQ. V was cut by 5 bases and J by 4 bases, with 9 bases left in between. The CDR3 loop reads CASSPSTTGELFF. Here the CDR3 DNA reads TGCGCCAGCAGTCCCTCTACCACCGGGGAGCTGTTTTTT.

The chain joins TRBV6-6 to TRBJ2-5, with 8 bases that match TRBD1. This CDR3 region has 14 residues. J gave up 5 bases and V 5 bases, and 7 bases lay outside the gene matches. CDR1 MNHNY and CDR2 SVGAGI come from the germline V gene (reference sequence). CDR3 protein: CASSPTDRVETQYF. CDR3 in DNA: TGTGCCAGCAGTCCCACGGACAGGGTCGAGACCCAGTACTTC.

This clone turned up a few times. This chain uses TRBV20-1 with TRBJ2-7, with 9 bases aligning to TRBD1. The CDR3 has 13 residues. V gave up 3 bases and J gave up 3 bases; unmatched junction bases: 3. CDR1 and CDR2 from the germline V gene are DFQATT and SNEGSKA (reference sequence). The chain's CDR3 is CSASLDRGYEQYF. The CDR3, as DNA: TGCAGTGCTAGTCTGGACAGGGGCTACGAGCAGTACTTC.

This clone appeared once. The chain employs TRBV19 and TRBJ1-5; 7 bases map to TRBD1. Germline V gives CDR1 LNHDA, CDR2 SQIVND (reference sequence). Trimming removed 6 bases from V and 6 bases from J; junction bases left unmatched: 11. The CDR3 runs to 15 residues. CDR3 nucleotides: TGTGCCAGTAGCCCAGGGGGAGGTACGAGTCAGCCCCAGCATTTT. Protein: CASSPGGGTSQPQHF.

The chain carries TRBV6-5 and TRBJ2-1, with 10 nucleotides matching TRBD1. This CDR3 comprises 15 residues. CDR1 is MNHEY and CDR2 is SVGAGI in the germline V gene. The V gene end was trimmed by 6 bases and the J gene end by 8 bases; junction bases not matched to a gene: 10. CDR3 coding DNA: TGTGCCAGCAGCTTATCCGGGACAGGGGTCGATGAGCAGTTCTTC. It encodes CASSLSGTGVDEQFF.

This clone was seen only a few times. This sequence joins TRBV10-3 and TRBJ2-5, with D possibly TRBD2 on 5 matching bases. The CDR3 runs to 15 residues. V was cut by 2 bases and J by 5 bases, with 15 bases left in between. Germline-derived CDR1 and CDR2 are ENHRY and SYGVKD. The CDR3 sequence is CAISEGESRGETQYF. CDR3 bases: TGTGCCATCAGTGAGGGGGAGAGTCGGGGTGAGACCCAGTACTTC.

V usage is TRBV4-3 and J usage is TRBJ1-2, with TRBD1 identical over 10 bases. The CDR3 sequence is 17 residues long. With 1 base clipped from V and 3 bases from J, the junction kept 8 bases outside the gene matches. Germline CDR1 and CDR2: LGHNA and YSLEER. The CDR3 coding sequence is TGCGCCAGCAGCCAAGCGCAACCGGGACAGGGGTACTATGGCTACACCTTC. Residues: CASSQAQPGQGYYGYTF.

J is TRBJ2-7 and V is TRBV7-2; the D is unclear. Germline CDR1 and CDR2: SGHTA and FQGNSA. V lost 5 bases to trimming and J lost 3 bases, with 14 bases between them. The CDR3 extends over 14 amino acids. The CDR3: CASSTRHGFYEQYF. DNA for the CDR3: TGTGCCAGCAGCACCCGACACGGCTTCTACGAGCAGTACTTC.